This TCR beta chain stems from a study of T-cell reconstitution after alpha-beta-depleted transplantation in children. Study-level findings and limits: Expanded clones from the graft, numbering several hundred, reportedly supplied alpha-beta T cells about two months after transplant.

Preparation of the TCRbeta library involved a method that used unique molecular identifiers. TCRdb reprocessed the PCR reads via MiXCR and lists one record per CDR3 protein. The sample records approximately 500,000 distinct CDR3 sequences, more than 20% being singletons. On this clonotype itself: Its antigen is unidentified.

From germline, CDR1 is MNHEY and CDR2 SVGAGI. CDR3 size: 18 residues. V trimming: 2 bases; J trimming: 5 bases; junction bases outside the gene matches: 10. The TCR comes from a boy under two years old with Wiskott-Aldrich syndrome, due to receive a stem cell transplant. The chain links TRBV6-5 to TRBJ2-3; 13 bases match TRBD2. The material sequenced was PBMCs, taken before TCRalphabeta/CD19-depleted stem cell transplant. DNA for the CDR3: TGTGCCAGCAGTTACGGGGGACTAGCGGGGCCCGTCATAGATACGCAGTATTTT. Protein product: CASSYGGLAGPVIDTQYF.